One sample yielded the 2 T cell receptor beta chains listed below, sequenced in a study of T cells in Graves' hyperthyroidism and ophthalmopathy. Researchers amplified the TCR beta CDR3 regions from RNA transcripts. The study used the HTBI primer set for a first-round RT-PCR of the TCR CDR3. From the multiplex PCR reads, TCRdb called clonotypes with MiXCR, one entry per CDR3 protein. The repertoire has some 620,000 distinct CDR3 sequences, roughly 15% of them found once; the top ten carry approximately 3.8%. Sample: blood. The source is a woman in her twenties or thirties with Graves' hyperthyroidism.

This sequence joins TRBV10-2 and TRBJ2-2; D is unclear. The V gene's germline CDR1 is WSHSY and CDR2 SAAADI. The CDR3 is 16 residues long. Trimming took 3 bases from V and 4 from J, leaving 15 bases between them. This CDR3 reads CASSDYNRAATGELFF. For the CDR3, the DNA is TGCGCCAGCAGTGATTATAACCGGGCGGCCACCGGGGAGCTGTTTTTT.

This rearrangement joins TRBV5-8 to TRBJ1-6, with unresolved D. The V and J ends lost 1 base and 0 bases respectively, with 2 bases between them. CDR3 size: 14 residues. Per the germline V gene, CDR1 is SGHTS and CDR2 is YDEGEE. DNA for the CDR3: TGTGCCAGCAGCTTGAGCTCCTATAATTCACCCCTCCACTTT. Encoded protein: CASSLSSYNSPLHF. Full variable domain (rest looked up from reference TRBV5-8 and TRBJ1-6): EAGVTQSPTHLIKTRGQQATLRCSPISGHTSVYWYQQALGLGLQFLLWYDEGEERNRGNFPPRFSGRQFPNYSSELNVNALELEDSALYLCASSLSSYNSPLHFGNGTRLTVT.